One sample yielded the 20 T cell receptor beta chains listed below, sequenced in a study of shared clonotypes between healthy human individuals. Data came from immunoSEQ multiplex PCR; TCRdb stores just in-frame clones and leaves some out. The sample yields roughly 2 million clones, under 97% seen once. Sequencing input: naive CD4+ T cells sorted from blood. As for subset: CD45RA+ positively selected. These receptors all stem from a man aged 18 to 35 in good health.

The gene calls are TRBV6-6 and TRBJ2-3; D remains unclear. V dropped 2 bases and J dropped 0 bases, with 12 bases sitting between them. The CDR3 runs 16 residues. Germline loops: CDR1 MNHNY, CDR2 SVGAGI (reference sequence). CDR3 coding DNA: TGTGCCAGCAGTTACGGCCAAGCCCCTAGCACAGATACGCAGTATTTT. Protein sequence: CASSYGQAPSTDTQYF.

The chain is built from TRBV27 and TRBJ2-6; no clear D gene. Per the germline V gene, CDR1 is MNHEY and CDR2 is SMNVEV (reference sequence). This CDR3 contains 17 residues. Trimming cost V 0 bases and J 2 bases, with 11 bases left between them. In DNA form, the CDR3 reads TGTGCCAGCAGTTTATCAAGGACCTATGCTGGGGCCAACGTCCTGACTTTC. The encoded protein is CASSLSRTYAGANVLTF.

The V gene is TRBV6-1, the J gene TRBJ2-7; 11 bases line up with TRBD2. This CDR3 is 14 amino acids long. Germline-derived CDR1 and CDR2 are MNHNS and SASEGT. The junction had 4 bases not matched to a gene; V was cut back by 7 bases and J by 2 bases. The CDR3 region is CASIRLAGPYEQYF. The CDR3 coding sequence is TGTGCCAGCATACGACTAGCGGGGCCCTACGAGCAGTACTTC.

This chain links TRBV19 with TRBJ2-1; TRBD2 aligns across 7 bases. The V and J ends lost 7 bases and 9 bases, in that order; junction bases with no gene match: 9. The CDR3 loop spans 13 amino acids. CDR1 is LNHDA, CDR2 SQIVND, per germline (reference sequence). CDR3 residues: CASTPAGTGEQFF. The CDR3 DNA sequence: TGTGCCAGTACCCCAGCGGGAACGGGTGAGCAGTTCTTC.

The J gene is TRBJ1-1, the V gene TRBV6-6, with D possibly matching TRBD1 (5 bases). The CDR3 consists of 14 residues. Trimming removed 3 bases from V and 4 bases from J, with 12 bases in between. CDR1 and CDR2 (germline): MNHNY, SVGAGI (reference sequence). CDR3 sequence: CASSYEQGSTEAFF. The CDR3 coding sequence is TGTGCCAGCAGTTATGAGCAGGGCAGCACTGAAGCTTTCTTT.

In this sample, this clone turned up once. This chain joins TRBV2 and TRBJ1-5; TRBD1 might be the D (5 bases). The CDR3 has 12 residues. Looked up from germline, CDR1 is SNHLY and CDR2 is FYNNEI. CDR3 sequence: CAWGRVDQPQHF. The CDR3 region has the DNA TGTGCGTGGGGCAGGGTGGATCAGCCCCAGCATTTT.

CDR3 loop: CASSSNNRGVDTEAFF. The DNA of the CDR3 is TGTGCCAGTAGCTCAAATAACAGGGGAGTGGACACTGAAGCTTTCTTT. The V and J genes are TRBV19 and TRBJ1-1; 7 positions agree with TRBD1. Germline lookup yields CDR1 LNHDA and CDR2 SQIVND (reference sequence). The CDR3 runs 16 residues. Germline trimming cut 6 bases from V and 3 bases from J; bases unmatched to any gene: 13.

This clone was found once. The same CDR3 is also encoded by other DNA sequences in this sample. J is TRBJ2-5 and V is TRBV5-1; a possible D gene is TRBD1 (5 bases). CDR1 is SGHRS and CDR2 is YFSETQ in the germline V gene. V lost 1 base and J 1 base, leaving 8 bases between the germline ends. The CDR3 length is 14 residues. CDR3 nucleotides: TGCGCCAGCAGCTTGCGTGGGGCCCAAGAGACCCAGTACTTC. This sequence encodes CASSLRGAQETQYF.

A few counts support this clone. This chain uses TRBV5-8 with TRBJ1-5, with 12 bases matching TRBD1. CDR1 and CDR2 (germline): SGHTS, YDEGEE. This CDR3 is 16 amino acids long. Losses at the gene ends were 2 bases for V and 6 bases for J; bases not matched to a gene: 6. The CDR3 sequence: CASSFRGTGGFQPQHF. The CDR3 nucleotides read TGTGCCAGCAGCTTTAGGGGGACAGGGGGCTTTCAGCCCCAGCATTTT.

The chain joins TRBV9 to TRBJ1-4; weak D call: TRBD1 (5 bases). CDR3 length: 15 amino acids. Deletions cut 4 bases from V and 1 base from J, with 11 bases between. Germline loops: CDR1 SGDLS, CDR2 YYNGEE. CDR3 in amino acids: CASSFHGGTNEKLFF. The CDR3 nucleotides are TGTGCCAGCAGCTTCCACGGGGGAACTAATGAAAAACTGTTTTTT. The full variable domain, in which reference TRBV9 and TRBJ1-4 provide the parts outside the CDR3, is DSGVTQTPKHLITATGQRVTLRCSPRSGDLSVYWYQQSLDQGLQFLIQYYNGEERAKGNILERFSAQQFPDLHSELNLSSLELGDSALYFCASSFHGGTNEKLFFGSGTQLSVL.

The chain is built from TRBV5-1 and TRBJ1-6; D is perhaps TRBD1 (6 bases). Germline-derived CDR1 and CDR2 are SGHRS and YFSETQ. Trimming cost V 3 bases and J 6 bases, with 10 bases left between them. The CDR3 is 14 amino acids. This CDR3 is CASSSGDTNSPLHF. The CDR3 nucleotides read TGCGCCAGCAGCTCCGGGGACACTAATTCACCCCTCCACTTT.

CDR3 nucleotides: TGCGCCAGCAGCTTGGGGCCGGATATAAGCTACGAGCAGTACTTC. As protein: CASSLGPDISYEQYF. The rearrangement joins TRBV5-1 to TRBJ2-7; D is uncertain. The CDR3 is made up of 15 amino acids. The germline gives CDR1 SGHRS, CDR2 YFSETQ. The V and J ends lost 0 bases and 3 bases respectively, with 13 bases between them.

This chain links TRBV18 with TRBJ2-3; TRBD2 agrees at 10 bases. This CDR3 region has 16 residues. Germline V gene data show CDR1 as KGHSH and CDR2 as LQKENI. V was clipped by 4 bases and J by 2 bases; unmatched bases: 6. The CDR3 sequence: CASSLLAGGSTDTQYF. The CDR3 DNA reads as TGTGCCAGCTCACTCTTAGCGGGGGGCTCCACAGATACGCAGTATTTT.

The gene calls are TRBV19 and TRBJ2-1, with 7 bases aligning to TRBD1. Germline CDR1 and CDR2: LNHDA and SQIVND (reference sequence). The CDR3 contains 14 residues. V gave up 0 bases and J gave up 6 bases; unmatched junction bases: 2. CDR3 loop: CASSIDRQGNEQFF. DNA for the CDR3: TGTGCCAGTAGTATAGATCGACAGGGCAATGAGCAGTTCTTC. Together with reference TRBV19 and TRBJ2-1, the CDR3 gives the full variable domain: DGGITQSPKYLFRKEGQNVTLSCEQNLNHDAMYWYRQDPGQGLRLIYYSQIVNDFQKGDIAEGYSVSREKKESFPLTVTSAQKNPTAFYLCASSIDRQGNEQFFGPGTRLTVL.

Only one count was recorded for this clone. One base away lies a much larger clone, so this may be a sequencing read error. Other DNA sequences in this sample translate to the same CDR3. J is TRBJ1-2 and V is TRBV5-1, with 7 bases lining up with TRBD1. CDR1 is SGHRS, CDR2 YFSETQ, per germline. The CDR3 extends over 13 amino acids. The chain's CDR3 is CASSLDRNYGYTF. DNA of the CDR3: TGTGCCAGCAGCCTGGACAGGAACTATGGCTACACCTTC.

The CDR3 protein is CASSLGAGGKDTQYF. The CDR3 DNA follows: TGTGCCAGCAGCTTGGGGGCGGGGGGTAAAGATACGCAGTATTTT. The J gene is TRBJ2-3, the V gene TRBV5-4, with 8 nucleotides matching TRBD2. The CDR3 covers 15 residues. V lost 0 bases, J lost 5 bases, and 5 bases stayed unmatched. Germline V CDR1 and CDR2: SGHNT, YYREEE (reference sequence).

This chain joins TRBV18 and TRBJ2-5; D not certain. This CDR3 has 13 amino acids. Trimming took 2 bases from V and 7 from J, leaving 11 bases between them. CDR1 and CDR2 from the germline V gene are KGHSH and LQKENI. CDR3 sequence: CASSPGPSATQYF. CDR3 sequence (DNA): TGTGCCAGCTCACCAGGGCCTTCCGCGACCCAGTACTTC. Variable domain in full (rest from reference TRBV18 and TRBJ2-5): NAGVMQNPRHLVRRRGQEARLRCSPMKGHSHVYWYRQLPEEGLKFMVYLQKENIIDESGMPKERFSAEFPKEGPSILRIQQVVRGDSAAYFCASSPGPSATQYFGPGTRLLVL.

The chain's CDR3 is CASSSQAWQETQYF. The CDR3 region has the DNA TGTGCCAGCAGCTCCCAGGCCTGGCAAGAGACCCAGTACTTC. The rearrangement uses TRBV14 and TRBJ2-5, with D uncertain. Germline-derived CDR1 and CDR2 are SGHDN and FVKESK. The germline V and J ends were trimmed by 5 bases and 2 bases, with 12 bases remaining between them. The CDR3 loop spans 14 amino acids.

Regarding this clone: This sample also contains other DNA sequences that code for the same CDR3. The chain carries TRBV5-1 and TRBJ1-3, with unresolved D. CDR1 and CDR2 from the germline V gene are SGHRS and YFSETQ. Trimming took 0 bases from V and 4 from J, leaving 2 bases between them. The CDR3 is 12 amino acids. The CDR3 is CASSLEGNTIYF. The CDR3 DNA reads TGCGCCAGCAGCTTGGAGGGAAACACCATATATTTT.

This chain connects TRBV15 to TRBJ2-2; unclear D gene. Germline V gene sequence: CDR1 LNHNV, CDR2 YYDKDF (reference sequence). The V end was cut by 5 bases, the J end by 5 bases, with 15 bases between. The CDR3 contains 15 residues. The CDR3 reads CATSGRTAWTGELFF. The DNA of the CDR3 is TGTGCCACCAGCGGACGGACCGCCTGGACCGGGGAGCTGTTTTTT.